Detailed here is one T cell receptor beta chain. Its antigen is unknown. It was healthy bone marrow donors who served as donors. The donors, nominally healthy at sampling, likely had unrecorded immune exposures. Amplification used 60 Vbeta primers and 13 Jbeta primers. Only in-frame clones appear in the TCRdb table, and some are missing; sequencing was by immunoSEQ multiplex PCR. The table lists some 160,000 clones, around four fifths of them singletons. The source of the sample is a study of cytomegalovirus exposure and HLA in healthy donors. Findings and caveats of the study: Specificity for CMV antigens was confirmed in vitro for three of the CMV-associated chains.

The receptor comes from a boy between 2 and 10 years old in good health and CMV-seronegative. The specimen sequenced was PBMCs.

The CDR3 sequence is CASSGIGRDEQFF. The CDR3 DNA reads as TGTGCCAGCAGCGGAATTGGGAGAGATGAGCAGTTCTTC. This chain joins TRBV11-3 and TRBJ2-1, with D perhaps matching TRBD2 (5 bases). V lost 5 bases and J lost 8, with 13 bases in between. The germline gives CDR1 SGHNT, CDR2 YENEEA. The CDR3 length is 13 residues.